This TCR beta chain was retrieved from a study of blood T cell repertoires in COVID-19. The overall study: COVID-19 samples from acute and convalescent phases originated in the United States, Italy and Spain. PBMCs, B-cell-depleted T cells, or T cells provided the cDNA or gDNA that made up the material.

In the original analysis: Nucleated cell number was recorded as an estimate derived from reference gene primer amplification. Clones were sequenced by immunoSEQ multiplex PCR, and TCRdb holds only the in-frame ones, with some missing. From that table come the V and J calls and clone size; the DNA was used to work out D and trimming. The sample has 150,000 to 200,000 clones, 88% seen once. V lost 3 bases and J 1 base, leaving 12 bases between the germline ends. The CDR3 runs to 15 residues. CDR1 and CDR2 (germline): SGHVS, FQNEAQ. Sequencing used peripheral blood. The source of this sequence is a man aged 70 or older with active or convalescent COVID-19. The chain employs TRBV7-8 and TRBJ1-1, with no clear D. The CDR3 DNA is TGTGCCAGCAGCTTTAGGAGGACCCCGAACACTGAAGCTTTCTTT. Its protein product is CASSFRRTPNTEAFF.